This TCR beta chain was documented in a study of vaccination and CD4 T cells after COVID-19. This clonotype was counted a few times. Its specificity is not known. V lost 3 bases, J lost 8 bases, and 3 bases stayed unmatched. The germline V gene has CDR1 LNHDA and CDR2 SQIVND (reference sequence). This CDR3 region has 13 residues. The sample's treatment: roughly 10-day PBMC culture with coronavirus spike peptide pools or control peptides (ViraFEST assay). One should note that the unexposed donor's CD4+ T cells were collected before the COVID-19 pandemic (2011-2018). Cultured CD4+ T cells had their DNA profiled by the Oncomine TCR Beta short-read assay. Extraction of genomic DNA was performed on cultured CD4+ T cells. TCRdb itself ran the PCR reads through MiXCR, one entry per CDR3 protein. Among 9,000 to 10,000 distinct CDR3 sequences listed, more than 25% were seen once.

The TCR was taken from a human donor in good health. Sequenced: CD4+ T cells from blood, cultured in vitro. The chain recombines TRBV19 with TRBJ1-2; 10 nucleotides agree with TRBD1. DNA for the CDR3: TGTGCCAGTAGTATGGGACAGGGGAGAGGCTACACCTTC. Its protein is CASSMGQGRGYTF.